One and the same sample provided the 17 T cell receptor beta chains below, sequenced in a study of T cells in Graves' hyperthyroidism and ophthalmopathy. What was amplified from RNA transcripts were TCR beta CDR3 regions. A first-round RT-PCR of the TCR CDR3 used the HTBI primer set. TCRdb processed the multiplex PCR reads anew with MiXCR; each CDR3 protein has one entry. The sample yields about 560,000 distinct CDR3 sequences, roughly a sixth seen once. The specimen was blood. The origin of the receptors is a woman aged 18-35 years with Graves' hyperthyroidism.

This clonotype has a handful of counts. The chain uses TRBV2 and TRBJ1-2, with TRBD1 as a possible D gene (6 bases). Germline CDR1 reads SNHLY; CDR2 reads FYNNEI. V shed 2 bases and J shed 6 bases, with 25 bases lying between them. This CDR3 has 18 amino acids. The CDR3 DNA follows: TGTGCCAGCAGTGAATCGGGGATTGTGGGACAAGCGGGGGATGGCTACACCTTC. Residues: CASSESGIVGQAGDGYTF.

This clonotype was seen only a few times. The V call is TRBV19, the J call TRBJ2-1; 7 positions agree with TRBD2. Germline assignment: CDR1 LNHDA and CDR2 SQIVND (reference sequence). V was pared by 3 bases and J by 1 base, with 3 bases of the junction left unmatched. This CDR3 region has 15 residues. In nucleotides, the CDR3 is TGTGCCAGTAGTATTGAGCGGGGTTCCTACAATGAGCAGTTCTTC. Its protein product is CASSIERGSYNEQFF.

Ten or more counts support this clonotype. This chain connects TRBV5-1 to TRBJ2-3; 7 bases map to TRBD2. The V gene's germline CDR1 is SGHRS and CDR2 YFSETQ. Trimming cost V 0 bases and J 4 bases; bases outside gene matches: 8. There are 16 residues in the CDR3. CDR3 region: CASSLELGGSADTQYF. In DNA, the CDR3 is TGCGCCAGCAGCTTGGAGCTCGGGGGGTCGGCAGATACGCAGTATTTT. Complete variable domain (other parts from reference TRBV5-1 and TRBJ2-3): KAGVTQTPRYLIKTRGQQVTLSCSPISGHRSVSWYQQTPGQGLQFLFEYFSETQRNKGNFPGRFSGRQFSNSRSEMNVSTLELGDSALYLCASSLELGGSADTQYFGPGTRLTVL.

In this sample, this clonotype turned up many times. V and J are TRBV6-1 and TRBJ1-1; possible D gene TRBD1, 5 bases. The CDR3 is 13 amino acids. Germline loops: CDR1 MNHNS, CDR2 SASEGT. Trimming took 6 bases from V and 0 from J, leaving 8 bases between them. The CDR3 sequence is CASSRDLNTEAFF. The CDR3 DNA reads TGTGCCAGCAGCAGGGACCTGAACACTGAAGCTTTCTTT.

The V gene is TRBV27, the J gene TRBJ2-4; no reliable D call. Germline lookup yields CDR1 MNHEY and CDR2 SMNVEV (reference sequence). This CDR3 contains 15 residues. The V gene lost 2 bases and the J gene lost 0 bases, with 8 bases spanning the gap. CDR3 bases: TGTGCCAGCAGTTTACCGCCGGAAGCCAAAAACATTCAGTACTTC. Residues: CASSLPPEAKNIQYF.

This CDR3 is CASSVGARMNTEAFF. CDR3 DNA sequence: TGTGCCAGCAGCGTCGGTGCAAGGATGAACACTGAAGCTTTCTTT. This chain uses TRBV13 with TRBJ1-1, with D unclear. The germline V and J ends were trimmed by 5 bases and 0 bases, with 13 bases remaining between them. Germline CDR1 and CDR2: PRHDT and FYEKMQ (reference sequence). This CDR3 has 15 residues.

CDR3 in amino acids: CASSFGSPGEQYF. CDR3 nucleotide sequence: TGTGCCAGCAGTTTCGGTAGCCCCGGCGAGCAGTACTTC. The rearrangement uses TRBV27 and TRBJ2-7, with D hard to call. There are 13 residues in the CDR3. Germline V gene sequence: CDR1 MNHEY, CDR2 SMNVEV (reference sequence). Deletions cut 3 bases from V and 6 bases from J, with 12 bases between.

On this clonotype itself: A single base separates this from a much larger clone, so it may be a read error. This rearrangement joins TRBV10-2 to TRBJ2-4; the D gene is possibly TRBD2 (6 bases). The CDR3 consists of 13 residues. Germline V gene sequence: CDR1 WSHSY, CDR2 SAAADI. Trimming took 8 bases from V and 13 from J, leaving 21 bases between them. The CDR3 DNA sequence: TGCGCCAGCGGCCTAGCGAGGTACAATGAGCAGTACTTC. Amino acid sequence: CASGLARYNEQYF.

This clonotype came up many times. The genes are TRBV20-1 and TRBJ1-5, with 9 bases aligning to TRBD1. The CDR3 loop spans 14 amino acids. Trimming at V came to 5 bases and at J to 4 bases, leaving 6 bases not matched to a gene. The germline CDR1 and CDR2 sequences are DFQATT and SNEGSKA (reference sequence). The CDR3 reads CSAVRDRVNQPQHF. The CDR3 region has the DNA TGCAGTGCTGTCCGGGACAGGGTGAATCAGCCCCAGCATTTT.

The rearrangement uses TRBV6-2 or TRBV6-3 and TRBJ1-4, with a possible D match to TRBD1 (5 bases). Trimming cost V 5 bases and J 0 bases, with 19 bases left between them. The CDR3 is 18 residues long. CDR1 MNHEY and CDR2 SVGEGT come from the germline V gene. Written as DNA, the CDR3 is TGTGCCAGCAGTCCCCTCCGGGACCTACCCTCAACTAATGAAAAACTGTTTTTT. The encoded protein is CASSPLRDLPSTNEKLFF.

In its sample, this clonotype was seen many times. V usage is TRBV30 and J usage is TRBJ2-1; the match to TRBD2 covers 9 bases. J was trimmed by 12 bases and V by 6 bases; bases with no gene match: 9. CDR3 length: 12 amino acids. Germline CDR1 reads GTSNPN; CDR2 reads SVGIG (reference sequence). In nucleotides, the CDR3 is TGTGCCTGCAAATTAGCGGGAGAGGGGCAGTTCTTC. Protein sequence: CACKLAGEGQFF. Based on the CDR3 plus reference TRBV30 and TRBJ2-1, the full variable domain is SQTIHQWPATLVQPVGSPLSLECTVEGTSNPNLYWYRQAAGRGLQLLFYSVGIGQISSEVPQNLSASRPQDRQFILSSKKLLLSDSGFYLCACKLAGEGQFFGPGTRLTVL.

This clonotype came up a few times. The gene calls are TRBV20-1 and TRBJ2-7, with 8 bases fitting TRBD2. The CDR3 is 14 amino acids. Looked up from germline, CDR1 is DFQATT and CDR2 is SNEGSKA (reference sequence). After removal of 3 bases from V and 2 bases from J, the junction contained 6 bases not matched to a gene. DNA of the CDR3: TGCAGTGCTAGCCCTAGCGGGTTCCCCTACGAGCAGTACTTC. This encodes CSASPSGFPYEQYF.

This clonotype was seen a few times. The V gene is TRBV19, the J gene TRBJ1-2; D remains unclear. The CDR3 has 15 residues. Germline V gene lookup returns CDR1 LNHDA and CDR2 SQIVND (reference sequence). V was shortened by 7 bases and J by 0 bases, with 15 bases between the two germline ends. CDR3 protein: CASNGATRSNYGYTF. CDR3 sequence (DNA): TGTGCCAGTAACGGTGCAACGAGATCTAACTATGGCTACACCTTC.

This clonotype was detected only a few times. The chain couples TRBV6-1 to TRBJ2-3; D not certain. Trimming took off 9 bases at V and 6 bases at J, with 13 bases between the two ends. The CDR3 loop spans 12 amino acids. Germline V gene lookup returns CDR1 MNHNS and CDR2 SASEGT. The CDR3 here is CASRYLGDTQYF. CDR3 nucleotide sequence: TGTGCCAGTCGATACCTGGGGGATACGCAGTATTTT.

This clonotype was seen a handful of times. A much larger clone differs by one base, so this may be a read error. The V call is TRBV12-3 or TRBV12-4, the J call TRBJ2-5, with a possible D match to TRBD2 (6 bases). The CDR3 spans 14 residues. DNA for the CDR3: TGTACCAGCAGTTTAGGAGGGTCCCAAGAGACCCAGTACTTC. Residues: CTSSLGGSQETQYF.

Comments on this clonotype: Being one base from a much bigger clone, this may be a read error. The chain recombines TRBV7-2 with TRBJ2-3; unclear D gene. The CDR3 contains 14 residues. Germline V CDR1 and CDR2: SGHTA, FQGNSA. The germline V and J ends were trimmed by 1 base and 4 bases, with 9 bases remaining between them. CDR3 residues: CASSLGLNADTQYF. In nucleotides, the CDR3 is TGTGCCAGCAGCTTAGGACTTAACGCAGATACGCAGTATTTT.

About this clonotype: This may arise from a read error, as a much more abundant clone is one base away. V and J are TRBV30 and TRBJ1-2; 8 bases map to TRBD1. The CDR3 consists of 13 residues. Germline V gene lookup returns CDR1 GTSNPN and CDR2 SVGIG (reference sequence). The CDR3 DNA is TGTGCCTGGAGTGTCGGGACAGGCCGTGGCTACAGCTTC. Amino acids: CAWSVGTGRGYSF.